This TCR beta chain was sequenced for a study of patients and donors after allogeneic stem cell transplantation. This clonotype has only a few counts. The CDR3 consists of 14 residues. V was pared by 3 bases and J by 1 base, with 10 bases between. Germline lookup yields CDR1 DFQATT and CDR2 SNEGSKA (reference sequence). TCRdb used MiXCR to reprocess the RT-PCR reads, holding one entry per CDR3 protein. The sample consists of under 170,000 distinct CDR3 sequences, over 30% of them appearing once. The TCR was taken from a human donor who was either an allogeneic HSCT recipient or a stem cell or donor lymphocyte infusion donor (not recorded which). It is not recorded whose cells these are; they may come from a transplant donor. The rearrangement uses TRBV20-1 and TRBJ1-5, with a weak D call TRBD1 (6 bases). Sequencing was performed on blood, either unsorted or a sorted T cell fraction (not recorded which). The CDR3, as DNA: TGCAGTGCTAGCAGGGGCGGGAGCAATCAGCCCCAGCATTTT. This encodes CSASRGGSNQPQHF.